The 3 T cell receptor beta chains reported below all come from one sample, sequenced in a study of cytomegalovirus exposure and HLA in healthy donors. The PCR ran on 60 Vbeta and 13 Jbeta primers. Generated by immunoSEQ multiplex PCR, the TCRdb table keeps only in-frame clones and is missing some. The sample gives about 72,000 clones, 82% of which show up once; under 2.5% is in the top ten. Source material: PBMCs. Every receptor here comes from a man aged 18 to 35 in good health and CMV-seronegative.

The CDR3 loop is CASSQWAGAFTGELFF. CDR3 sequence (DNA): TGTGCCAGCAGCCAGTGGGCGGGGGCCTTCACCGGGGAGCTGTTTTTT. This rearrangement joins TRBV28 to TRBJ2-2, with TRBD2 as a possible D gene (7 bases). V was clipped by 6 bases and J by 4 bases, with 18 bases between them. Germline-derived CDR1 and CDR2 are MDHEN and SYDVKM. This CDR3 has 16 residues.

V and J are TRBV28 and TRBJ2-1; 9 bases map to TRBD2. This CDR3 is built from 15 residues. The junction had 5 bases not matched to a gene; V was cut back by 8 bases and J by 0 bases. Germline values: CDR1 MDHEN, CDR2 SYDVKM. CDR3 bases: TGTGCCAGCTATAGCGGGAGTCCCTCCTACAATGAGCAGTTCTTC. It codes for CASYSGSPSYNEQFF. Full variable domain (missing parts from reference TRBV28 and TRBJ2-1): DVKVTQSSRYLVKRTGEKVFLECVQDMDHENMFWYRQDPGLGLRLIYFSYDVKMKEKGDIPEGYSVSREKKERFSLILESASTNQTSMYLCASYSGSPSYNEQFFGPGTRLTVL.

This chain connects TRBV9 to TRBJ1-2, with TRBD1 identical over 7 bases. Trimming removed 4 bases from V and 0 bases from J; junction bases left unmatched: 12. Per germline, CDR1 SGDLS and CDR2 YYNGEE. This CDR3 region has 17 residues. CDR3 region: CASSSHRGVSANYGYTF. The DNA of the CDR3 is TGTGCCAGCAGCTCACACAGGGGAGTGAGCGCTAACTATGGCTACACCTTC.